The present entry profiles one TCR beta chain with its context. Its target is not known. At one boundary the junction diverges from the germline segment, which might be a read error. Naive CD4+ cells were CD45RA-selected; the remaining cells were memory. The data derive from a study of shared clonotypes between healthy human individuals. The study's findings and limits: The sampled material consisted only of blood, and tissue repertoires are likely to differ. A small donor pool kept down the genetic and exposure-history diversity that was represented.

Sorted-subset replicate PCR reactions contained 200 ng DNA, corresponding to some 28,000 T cell genomes. Profiled with immunoSEQ multiplex PCR; TCRdb holds only in-frame clones, not every one. Seen here are 850,000 to 1,200,000 clones, more than 65% observed once, and the top ten hold nearly 1.5%. Germline V gives CDR1 SGHRS, CDR2 YFSETQ. The CDR3 is made up of 13 amino acids. The sequencing input was memory CD4+ T cells sorted from blood. Stated subset: CD45RA-negative fraction. This chain uses TRBV5-1 with TRBJ2-5; TRBD1 or TRBD2 may be the D gene (5 bases each). The clonotype originates from a man younger than 35 in good health. CDR3: CASRLGVQETQYF. The CDR3 region has the DNA TGCGCCAGCAGATTGGGGGTTCAAGAGACCCAGTACTTC.